This T cell receptor (beta chain) was sequenced for a study of regulatory T cells in long-lasting Graves disease. Study-wide results and limits: Gene preferences differed: TRBV28, TRBJ1-2, TRBJ2-5 in persistent cases.

According to the study, TCR beta libraries were built with iRepertoire HTBI primers and CDR3-region Arm-PCR. Via MiXCR, TCRdb re-called the multiplex PCR reads, giving one row per CDR3 protein. The table records hundreds of thousands of distinct CDR3 sequences, about 30% of them present only once. This clonotype came up once. As yet, its antigen is unknown. Documented time point: persistent/refractory GD, antithyroid drugs over 5 years with positive TRAb. The authors made the TCR library using RNA they extracted from PBMCs. Peripheral blood, 8.5 to 10 milliliters per patient, was collected in EDTA tubes. CDR3 length equals 16 residues. Trimming took off 2 bases at V and 4 bases at J, with 16 bases between the two ends. Per the germline V gene, CDR1 is SEHNR and CDR2 is FQNEAQ (reference sequence).

The TCR originated in a female donor with Graves disease. The chain couples TRBV7-9 to TRBJ2-3; D possibly matches TRBD1 or TRBD2 (7 bases each). This sample comprised peripheral blood mononuclear cells (PBMCs), obtained when the disease was refractory, from a patient treated with antithyroid drugs. CDR3 sequence reads: CASSLWGGGAADTQYF. The CDR3 DNA reads as TGTGCCAGCAGCTTATGGGGAGGGGGCGCCGCAGATACGCAGTATTTT.